These T cell receptor beta chains were read from a single sample in a study of Ad26.COV2.S vaccination and SARS-CoV-2 variants. The repertoire was sequenced with immunoSEQ multiplex PCR; TCRdb's copy has only in-frame clones and lacks some. This table holds some 300,000 clones, roughly 80% found once. The specimen was peripheral blood, collected in a trial of Ad26.COV2.S vaccine versus placebo. These TCRs come from a person aged 18-60 years who received the Ad26.COV2.S COVID-19 vaccine or a placebo. Both conserved end residues are part of each CDR3. The order of the fields is V gene, D gene, J gene, clone size, CDR3 DNA, CDR3 protein. D genes are given only for firm matches. Clone sizes are given selectively: once, few, many, or a class where the clone is expanded.

TRBV5-5,TRBD1,TRBJ2-5,-,TGTGCCAGCAGCCTGCTGGGACAGGCGGCCTGGGAGACCCAGTACTTC,CASSLLGQAAWETQYF
TRBV5-1,-,TRBJ2-2,-,TGCGCCAGCAGCTTGTTTCAGGGGACGAACACCGGGGAGCTGTTTTTT,CASSLFQGTNTGELFF
TRBV4-1,-,TRBJ2-7,once,TGCGCCAGCAGCCAAGGGTGGACCTACGAGCAGTACTTC,CASSQGWTYEQYF
TRBV28,-,TRBJ2-3,-,TGTGCCAGCAGTTTATCGGGGGGCACAGATACGCAGTATTTT,CASSLSGGTDTQYF
TRBV7-3,-,TRBJ2-7,-,TGTGCCACCCCCCCGATTTGCCACGAGCAGTACTTC,CATPPICHEQYF
TRBV16,-,TRBJ1-2,-,TGTGCCAGCAGCCCCCTTCCGGCAGGGAGGCCCTATGGCTACACCTTC,CASSPLPAGRPYGYTF
TRBV5-1,TRBD1,TRBJ2-5,-,TGCGCCAGCAGCCTAGGACAGGTTGAGACCCAGTACTTC,CASSLGQVETQYF
TRBV5-6,-,TRBJ2-3,-,TGTGCCAGCAGCTCTCAAAGCACAGATACGCAGTATTTT,CASSSQSTDTQYF
TRBV7-9,-,TRBJ1-5,-,TGTGCCAGCAGCTCACAGGGCGGATTGGGACCCCAGCATTTT,CASSSQGGLGPQHF
TRBV5-6,-,TRBJ1-1,-,TGTGCCAGCAGCTTGGGTTACACTGAAGCTTTCTTT,CASSLGYTEAFF
TRBV7-9,-,TRBJ2-3,-,TGTGCCAGCAGCTTAGCGAGGGATACGCAGTATTTT,CASSLARDTQYF